This T cell receptor (beta chain) was identified during a study of CD8 T cells in Susac syndrome. Study-wide results and limits: In Susac syndrome, the CD4+ T cell repertoires did not show clonal expansion.

With random hexamers, roughly 0.45 to 1 ug RNA was reverse transcribed. Via MiXCR, TCRdb re-called the immunoSEQ multiplex PCR reads, giving one row per CDR3 protein. The table has approximately 150,000 distinct CDR3 sequences, approximately 94% seen once. V lost 4 bases and J lost 2; bases outside the gene matches: 7. Germline assignment: CDR1 LGHDT and CDR2 YNNKEL (reference sequence). The CDR3 loop spans 16 amino acids. CD8+ and CD4+ T cells were negatively isolated; TEMRA cells were FACS-enriched. A word on this clonotype: Its antigen is as yet unknown.

The chain couples TRBV3-1 to TRBJ1-1, with TRBD1 matching over 10 bases. The sequence derives from a human donor with Susac syndrome. The specimen was CD4+ T cells from PBMCs. The CDR3: CASSPTGTGVNTEAFF. CDR3 in DNA: TGTGCCAGCAGCCCTACAGGGACAGGGGTTAACACTGAAGCTTTCTTT.